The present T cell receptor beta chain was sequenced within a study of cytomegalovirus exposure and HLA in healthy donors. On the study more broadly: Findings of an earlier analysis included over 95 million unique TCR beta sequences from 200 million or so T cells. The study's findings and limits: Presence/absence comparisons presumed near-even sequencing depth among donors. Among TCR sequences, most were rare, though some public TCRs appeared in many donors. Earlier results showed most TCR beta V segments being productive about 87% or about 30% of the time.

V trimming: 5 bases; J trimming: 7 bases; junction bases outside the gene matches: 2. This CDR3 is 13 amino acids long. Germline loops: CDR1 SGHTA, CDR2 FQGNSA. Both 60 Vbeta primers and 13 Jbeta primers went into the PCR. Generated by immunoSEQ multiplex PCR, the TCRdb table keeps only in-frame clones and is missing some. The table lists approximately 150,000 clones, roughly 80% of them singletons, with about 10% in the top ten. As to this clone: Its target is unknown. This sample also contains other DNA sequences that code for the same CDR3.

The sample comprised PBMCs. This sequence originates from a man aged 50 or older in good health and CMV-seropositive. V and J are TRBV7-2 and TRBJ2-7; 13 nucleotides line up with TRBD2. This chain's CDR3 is CASSPGLAGEQYF. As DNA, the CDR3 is TGTGCCAGCAGCCCGGGACTAGCGGGAGAGCAGTACTTC. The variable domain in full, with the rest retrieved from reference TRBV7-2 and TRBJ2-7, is GAGVSQSPSNKVTEKGKDVELRCDPISGHTALYWYRQSLGQGLEFLIYFQGNSAPDKSGLPSDRFSAERTGGSVSTLTIQRTQQEDSAVYLCASSPGLAGEQYFGPGTRLTVT.